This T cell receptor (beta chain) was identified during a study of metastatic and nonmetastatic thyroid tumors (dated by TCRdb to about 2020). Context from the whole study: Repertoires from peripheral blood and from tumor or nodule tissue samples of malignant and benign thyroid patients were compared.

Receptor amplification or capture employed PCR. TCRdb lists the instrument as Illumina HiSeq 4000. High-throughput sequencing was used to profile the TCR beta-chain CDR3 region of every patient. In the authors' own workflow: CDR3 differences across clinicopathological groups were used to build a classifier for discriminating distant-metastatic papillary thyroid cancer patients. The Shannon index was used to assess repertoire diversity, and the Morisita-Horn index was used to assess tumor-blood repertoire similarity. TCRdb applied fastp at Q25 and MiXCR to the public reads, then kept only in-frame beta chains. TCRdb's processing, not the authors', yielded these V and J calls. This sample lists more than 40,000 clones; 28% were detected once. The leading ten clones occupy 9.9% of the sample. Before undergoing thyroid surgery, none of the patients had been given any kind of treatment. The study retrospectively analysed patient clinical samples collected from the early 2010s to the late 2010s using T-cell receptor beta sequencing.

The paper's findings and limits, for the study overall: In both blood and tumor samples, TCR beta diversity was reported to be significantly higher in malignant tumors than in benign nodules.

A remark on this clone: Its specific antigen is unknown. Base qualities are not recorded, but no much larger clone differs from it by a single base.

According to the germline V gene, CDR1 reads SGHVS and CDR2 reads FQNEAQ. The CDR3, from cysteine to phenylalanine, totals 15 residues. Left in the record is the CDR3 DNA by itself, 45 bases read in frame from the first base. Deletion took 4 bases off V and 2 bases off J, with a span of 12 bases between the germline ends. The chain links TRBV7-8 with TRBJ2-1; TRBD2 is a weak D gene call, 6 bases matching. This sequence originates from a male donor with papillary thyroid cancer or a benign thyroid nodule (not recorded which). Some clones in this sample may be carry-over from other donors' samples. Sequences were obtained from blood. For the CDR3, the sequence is CASSSLADPYNEQFF. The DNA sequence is TGTGCCAGCAGCTCCTTAGCGGATCCCTACAATGAGCAGTTCTTC.